Listed below are T cell receptor beta chains from one sample, sequenced in a study of vaccination and CD4 T cells after COVID-19. TCRdb reprocessed the PCR reads via MiXCR and lists one record per CDR3 protein. The top ten hold about 5% of the sample, which has more than 12,000 distinct CDR3 sequences, about 56% seen once. These receptors have no known antigen. The sequences come from CD4+ T cells from blood, cultured in vitro, collected before SARS-CoV-2 vaccination. These receptors were taken from a human donor who had recovered from COVID-19. Both conserved end residues are part of each CDR3. The D gene is left open where the match is weak. Expanded clones are given a class, and other clones once, few, many or no size at all.

V	D	size	J	DNA	CDR3
TRBV5-6	TRBD2	.	TRBJ2-5	TGTGCCAGCAGCGCCGGGACTAGCGGGGTCCAAGAGACCCAGTACTTC	CASSAGTSGVQETQYF
TRBV7-2	.	.	TRBJ2-2	TGTGCCAGCAGCCCCCGTCGGGGGTCCACCGGGGAGCTGTTTTTT	CASSPRRGSTGELFF
TRBV7-9	TRBD1	few	TRBJ1-6	TGTGCCAGCAGCCCTATGACAGGGTTCACCCTCCACTTT	CASSPMTGFTLHF
TRBV6-1	TRBD1	few	TRBJ1-5	TGTGCCAGCAGCCGAGGGACAGGCCTTAGCAATCAGCCCCAGCATTTT	CASSRGTGLSNQPQHF
TRBV7-9	.	few	TRBJ1-1	TGTGCCAGCAGTCCACTACGGGAGGGGGCTGAAGCTTTCTTT	CASSPLREGAEAFF
TRBV6-5	TRBD2	few	TRBJ2-2	TGTGCCAGCAGTTCCCCTTCTAGCGGGGGGAACACCGGGGAGCTGTTTTTT	CASSSPSSGGNTGELFF
TRBV5-1	.	.	TRBJ1-2	TGCGCCAGCAGCTCAAGGATCAACTATGGCTACACCTTC	CASSSRINYGYTF
TRBV2	.	.	TRBJ1-5	TGTGCCAGCAGTCAGGGCGTAAGCAATCAGCCCCAGCATTTT	CASSQGVSNQPQHF
TRBV7-2	TRBD1	few	TRBJ1-1	TGTGCCAGCAGCTTAGATCGACACAGGGGGTGGCCCACTGAAGCTTTCTTT	CASSLDRHRGWPTEAFF
TRBV7-9	.	few	TRBJ1-3	TGTGCCAGCAGCTTAACACCCGCGGACACCATATATTTT	CASSLTPADTIYF
TRBV6-5	.	.	TRBJ2-6	TGTGCCAGCAGTTACCAAGGGAGCTCTGGGGCCAACGTCCTGACTTTC	CASSYQGSSGANVLTF
TRBV27	.	.	TRBJ1-2	TGTGCCAGCAGTTCAAACAGCCTACATGGCTACACCTTC	CASSSNSLHGYTF
TRBV6-1	TRBD2	once	TRBJ2-5	TGTGCCAGCAGAAACGTAGCGGGGGGCTGGGAGACCCAGTACTTC	CASRNVAGGWETQYF
TRBV6-5	.	.	TRBJ1-6	TGTGCCAGCAGTTACGGGGGACACCCCAATTCACCCCTCCACTTT	CASSYGGHPNSPLHF
TRBV20-1	.	.	TRBJ1-4	TGCAGTGCTAAGGCCGGGACGAAACTGTTTTTT	CSAKAGTKLFF
TRBV7-7	.	.	TRBJ2-5	TGTGCCAGCAGCCGGGGACTTTCTCCAGAGACCCAGTACTTC	CASSRGLSPETQYF
TRBV7-2	.	.	TRBJ2-3	TGTGCCAGCAGCCGGAAACGGGAGTCGGATACGCAGTATTTT	CASSRKRESDTQYF
TRBV30	TRBD1	medium-sized	TRBJ1-1	TGTGCCTGGAGTGCTTCTCGGGACAGGAGGACTGAAGCTTTCTTT	CAWSASRDRRTEAFF
TRBV27	TRBD1	.	TRBJ2-1	TGTGCCAGCAGTTTAGGGACAGGGTGGGGCTCCTACAATGAGCAGTTCTTC	CASSLGTGWGSYNEQFF
TRBV27	.	.	TRBJ2-5	TGTGCCAGCAGTTTCTGGGCTGGGGAGACCCAGTACTTC	CASSFWAGETQYF
TRBV5-4	TRBD1	.	TRBJ2-5	TGTGCCAGCAGCCTTAAACAGGGGTCGGAGACCCAGTACTTC	CASSLKQGSETQYF
TRBV29-1	TRBD1	.	TRBJ1-1	TGCAGCGTTGCGACAGGGGGGGTGAACACTGAAGCTTTCTTT	CSVATGGVNTEAFF
TRBV9	.	once	TRBJ1-1	TGTGCCAGCAGCGTAGCTTCCGGGGGCCAAACTGAAGCTTTCTTT	CASSVASGGQTEAFF
TRBV27	TRBD1	few	TRBJ1-1	TGTGCCAGCAGTCACAGGGGTGCGGCCACTGAAGCTTTCTTT	CASSHRGAATEAFF
TRBV20-1	.	few	TRBJ1-1	TGCAGCGCCAGGACGGAGAACACTGAAGCTTTCTTT	CSARTENTEAFF
TRBV10-2	.	few	TRBJ1-5	TGCGCCAGCAGTGAGTCGACGGGGATTCAGCCCCAGCATTTT	CASSESTGIQPQHF
TRBV7-9	.	.	TRBJ2-5	TGTGCCAGCAGCTTAAAACAAGAGACCCAGTACTTC	CASSLKQETQYF
TRBV19	TRBD2	.	TRBJ2-5	TGTGCCAGTAGTCCCGGGACTAGCGGGGGAAAGACCCAGTACTTC	CASSPGTSGGKTQYF
TRBV5-1	.	.	TRBJ2-5	TGCGCCAGCGGGCCGGGACTCACCGAAGAGACCCAGTACTTC	CASGPGLTEETQYF
TRBV20-1	TRBD2	.	TRBJ2-3	TGCAGTGCTGGGCTAGCGGGAGGTACTAGCACAGATACGCAGTATTTT	CSAGLAGGTSTDTQYF
TRBV7-8	.	few	TRBJ1-1	TGTGCCAGCAGGAAAAGCGCTGAAGCTTTCTTT	CASRKSAEAFF
TRBV6-1	TRBD2	.	TRBJ2-5	TGTGCCAGCAGGACGACTAGCGGGAGTCGTGAAGAGACCCAGTACTTC	CASRTTSGSREETQYF
TRBV2	.	.	TRBJ1-1	TGTGCCAGCAGTCCTGACACTGAAGCTTTCTTT	CASSPDTEAFF
TRBV27	.	.	TRBJ1-5	TGTGCCAGCAGTGTAAGTTTTTTGGGGCTAGCGGGTATCCACCTTCCCGCAGATACGCAGCATTTT	CASSVSFLGLAGIHLPADTQHF
TRBV5-6	.	.	TRBJ2-7	TGTGCCAGCAGCTTGGTACGCAGCTACGAGCAGTACTTC	CASSLVRSYEQYF
TRBV6-5	.	few	TRBJ1-6	TGTGCCAGCAGTTACTCGATCGGGCGCAATTCACCCCTCCACTTT	CASSYSIGRNSPLHF
TRBV20-1	.	.	TRBJ2-7	TGCAGTGCTAGGTTCAAGTACGAGCAGTACTTC	CSARFKYEQYF
TRBV10-3	TRBD1	once	TRBJ1-1	TGTGCCATCAGTTGGACAGGGGGCGAGAACACTGAAGCTTTCTTT	CAISWTGGENTEAFF
TRBV20-1	.	.	TRBJ2-7	TGCAGTGCTACTAACAGGGGGACTACGAGCTCCTACGAGCAGTACTTC	CSATNRGTTSSYEQYF
TRBV19	.	.	TRBJ1-2	TGTGCCAGTAGTTTACAGACATCTAACTATGGCTACACCTTC	CASSLQTSNYGYTF
TRBV6-1	TRBD2	.	TRBJ2-2	TGTGCCAGCAGGGGACTAGCGGGGACCGGGGAGCTGTTTTTT	CASRGLAGTGELFF
TRBV2	.	few	TRBJ1-2	TGTGCCAGCAGTGAAGATGCCGGCTACACCTTC	CASSEDAGYTF
TRBV19	.	.	TRBJ1-2	TGTGCCAGTAGTATCCCGGGGACCTACTATGGCTACACCTTC	CASSIPGTYYGYTF